A single sample gave rise to the 4 T cell receptor beta chains below, sequenced in a study of shared clonotypes between healthy human individuals. This table comes from immunoSEQ multiplex PCR, and its TCRdb copy is limited to in-frame clones, with some not included. The sample carries about 2.2 million clones, 90% to 95% recorded once. CD45RO negativity and positive selection for CCR7 defined naive CD8 cells, a population that excluded terminally differentiated effector memory CD45RA+ cells. The sequencing input was naive CD8+ T cells from PBMCs. The receptors here all came from a man younger than 35 in good health. Some clones in this sample may be carry-over from other donors' samples.

This rearrangement joins TRBV15 to TRBJ1-5, with a tentative D call TRBD1 (6 bases). Germline V CDR1 and CDR2: LNHNV, YYDKDF (reference sequence). The CDR3 loop spans 21 amino acids. The ends were cut back, 2 bases at V and 1 base at J, with 27 bases in the middle. The CDR3 loop reads CATSRPELRDTGLESNQPQHF. The CDR3 bases are TGTGCCACCAGCAGACCTGAGCTCCGGGACACGGGGTTAGAGAGCAATCAGCCCCAGCATTTT.

V usage is TRBV28 and J usage is TRBJ2-7; TRBD1 aligns across 11 bases. The J segment lost 4 bases and the V segment lost 5 bases, leaving 10 bases of the junction unmatched. Germline CDR1 reads MDHEN; CDR2 reads SYDVKM. This CDR3 is 16 amino acids long. CDR3 protein: CASSLRPGQGVYEQYF. The CDR3 region has the DNA TGTGCCAGCAGTCTAAGACCGGGACAGGGGGTGTACGAGCAGTACTTC.

This chain connects TRBV4-3 to TRBJ2-2; D possibly uses TRBD1 or TRBD2 (5 bases each). The CDR3 spans 13 residues. The ends were cut back, 4 bases at V and 10 bases at J, with 13 bases in the middle. Per germline, CDR1 LGHNA and CDR2 YSLEER. In DNA, the CDR3 is TGCGCCAGCAGCCCTGGGACCTTGAAGGAGCTGTTTTTT. Translating it yields CASSPGTLKELFF.

As concerns this clone: Different DNA sequences within this sample yield the same CDR3. CDR3 protein: CASSQGLAAHNEQFF. The DNA for the CDR3 is TGCGCCAGCAGCCAAGGGCTAGCGGCCCACAATGAGCAGTTCTTC. The chain joins TRBV4-3 to TRBJ2-1; TRBD2 matches at 7 bases. CDR1 is LGHNA and CDR2 is YSLEER in the germline V gene. This CDR3 has 15 residues. Germline trimming cut 1 base from V and 5 bases from J; bases unmatched to any gene: 5.